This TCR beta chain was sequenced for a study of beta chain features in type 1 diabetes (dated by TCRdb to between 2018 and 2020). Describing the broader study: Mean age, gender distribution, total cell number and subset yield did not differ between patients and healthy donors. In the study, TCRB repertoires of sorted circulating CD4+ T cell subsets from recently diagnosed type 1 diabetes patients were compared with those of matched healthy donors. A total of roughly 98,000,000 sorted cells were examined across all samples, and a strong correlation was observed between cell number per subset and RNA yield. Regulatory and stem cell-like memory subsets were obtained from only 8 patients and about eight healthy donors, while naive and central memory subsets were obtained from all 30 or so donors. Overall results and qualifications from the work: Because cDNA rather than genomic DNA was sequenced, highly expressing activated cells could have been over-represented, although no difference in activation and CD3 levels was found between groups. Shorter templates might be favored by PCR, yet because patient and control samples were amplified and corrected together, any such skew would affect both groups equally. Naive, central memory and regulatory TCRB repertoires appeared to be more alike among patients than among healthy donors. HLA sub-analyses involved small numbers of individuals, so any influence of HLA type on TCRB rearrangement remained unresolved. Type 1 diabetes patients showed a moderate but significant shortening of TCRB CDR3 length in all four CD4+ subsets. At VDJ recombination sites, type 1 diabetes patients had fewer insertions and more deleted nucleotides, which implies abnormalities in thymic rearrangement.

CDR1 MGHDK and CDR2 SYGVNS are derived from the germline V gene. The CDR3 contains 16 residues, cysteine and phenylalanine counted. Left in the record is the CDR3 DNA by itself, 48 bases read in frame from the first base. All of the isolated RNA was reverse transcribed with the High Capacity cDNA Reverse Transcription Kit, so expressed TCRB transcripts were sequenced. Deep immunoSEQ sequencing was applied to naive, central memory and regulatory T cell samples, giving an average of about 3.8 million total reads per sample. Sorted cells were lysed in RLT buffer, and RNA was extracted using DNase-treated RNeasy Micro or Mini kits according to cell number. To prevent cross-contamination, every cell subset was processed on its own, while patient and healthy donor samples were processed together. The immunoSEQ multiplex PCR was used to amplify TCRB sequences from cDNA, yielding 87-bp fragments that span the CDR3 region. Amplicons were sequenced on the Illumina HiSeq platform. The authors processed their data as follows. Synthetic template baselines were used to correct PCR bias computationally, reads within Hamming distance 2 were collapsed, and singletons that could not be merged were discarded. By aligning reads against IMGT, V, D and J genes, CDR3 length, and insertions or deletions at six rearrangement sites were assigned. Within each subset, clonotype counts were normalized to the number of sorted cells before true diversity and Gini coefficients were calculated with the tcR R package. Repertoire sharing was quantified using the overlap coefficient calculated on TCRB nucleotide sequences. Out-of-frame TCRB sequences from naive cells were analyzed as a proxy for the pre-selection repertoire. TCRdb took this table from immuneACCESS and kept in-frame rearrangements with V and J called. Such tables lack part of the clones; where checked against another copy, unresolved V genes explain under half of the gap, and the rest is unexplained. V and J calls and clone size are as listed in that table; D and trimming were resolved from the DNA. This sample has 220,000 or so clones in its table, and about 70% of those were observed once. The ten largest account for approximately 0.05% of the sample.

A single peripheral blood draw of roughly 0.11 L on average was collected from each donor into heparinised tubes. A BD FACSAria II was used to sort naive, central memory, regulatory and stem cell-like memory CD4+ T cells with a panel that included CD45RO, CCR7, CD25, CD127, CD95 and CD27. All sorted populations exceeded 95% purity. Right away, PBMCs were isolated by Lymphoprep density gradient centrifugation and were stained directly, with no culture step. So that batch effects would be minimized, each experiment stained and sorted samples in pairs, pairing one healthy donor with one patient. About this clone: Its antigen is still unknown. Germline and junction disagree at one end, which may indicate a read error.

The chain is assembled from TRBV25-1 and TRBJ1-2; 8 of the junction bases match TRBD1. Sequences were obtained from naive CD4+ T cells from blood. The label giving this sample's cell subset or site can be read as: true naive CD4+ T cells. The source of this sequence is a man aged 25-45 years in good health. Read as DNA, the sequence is TGTGCCAGCAGAGAATTCCGGGACAGGCAATACTATGGCTACACCTTC. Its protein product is CASREFRDRQYYGYTF.